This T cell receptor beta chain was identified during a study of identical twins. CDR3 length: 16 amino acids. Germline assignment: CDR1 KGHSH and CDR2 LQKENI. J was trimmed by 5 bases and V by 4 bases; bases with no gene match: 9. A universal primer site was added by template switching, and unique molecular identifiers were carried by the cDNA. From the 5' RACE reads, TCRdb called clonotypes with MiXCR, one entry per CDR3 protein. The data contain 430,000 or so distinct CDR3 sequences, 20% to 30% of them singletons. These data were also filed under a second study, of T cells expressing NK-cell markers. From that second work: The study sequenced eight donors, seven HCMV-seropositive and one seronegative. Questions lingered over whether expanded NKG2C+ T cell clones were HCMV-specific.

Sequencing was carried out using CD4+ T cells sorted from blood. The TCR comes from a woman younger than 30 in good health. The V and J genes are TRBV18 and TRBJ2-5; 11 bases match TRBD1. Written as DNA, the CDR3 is TGTGCCAGCTCACGGCGGACAGGGGGCAATTGGGAGACCCAGTACTTC. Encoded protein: CASSRRTGGNWETQYF.